This entry lists 18 T cell receptor beta chains sequenced from one sample in a study of cytomegalovirus exposure and HLA in healthy donors. PCR used 60 Vbeta primers and 13 Jbeta primers. Data came from immunoSEQ multiplex PCR; TCRdb stores just in-frame clones and leaves some out. The sample table includes tens of thousands of clones. The sample taken for sequencing was PBMCs. These receptors all stem from a woman in her sixties or seventies in good health and CMV-seropositive.

The V gene is TRBV11-1, the J gene TRBJ2-2; TRBD1 agrees at 7 bases. V lost 5 bases, J lost 1 base, and 4 bases stayed unmatched. The CDR3 totals 15 residues. Germline V CDR1 and CDR2: SGHAT, FQDESV (reference sequence). CDR3: CASSPGQQNTGELFF. In DNA form, the CDR3 reads TGTGCCAGCAGCCCGGGACAGCAGAACACCGGGGAGCTGTTTTTT.

The chain combines TRBV7-8 with TRBJ1-2; the match to TRBD1 covers 7 bases. Per germline, CDR1 SGHVS and CDR2 FQNEAQ. The CDR3 sequence is 16 residues long. V lost 5 bases to trimming and J lost 3 bases; unmatched junction nucleotides: 12. The CDR3 DNA follows: TGTGCCAGCAGCCCGAGCCGGAGACAGGGCGACTATGGCTACACCTTC. This gives the protein CASSPSRRQGDYGYTF.

The chain couples TRBV29-1 to TRBJ2-3; no clear D gene. Between the trimmed V and J ends, which lost 4 bases and 6 bases, there was a span of 5 bases. Germline CDR1 SQVTM, CDR2 ANQGSEA. The CDR3 contains 10 residues. CDR3 residues: CSVGQDTQYF. The DNA of the CDR3 is TGCAGCGTTGGCCAGGATACGCAGTATTTT.

The CDR3 loop is CASSLGYAPSEQYF. DNA of the CDR3: TGTGCCAGCAGTTTAGGCTATGCTCCTAGCGAGCAGTACTTC. The chain joins TRBV27 to TRBJ2-7, with unresolved D. This CDR3 is 14 amino acids long. With 2 bases removed from V and 6 bases from J, the gap between germline ends came to 14 bases. CDR1 is MNHEY, CDR2 SMNVEV, per germline (reference sequence).

This sequence joins TRBV2 and TRBJ1-6; D gene unclear. The V and J ends lost 3 bases and 10 bases respectively, with 19 bases between them. The germline CDR1 and CDR2 sequences are SNHLY and FYNNEI. The CDR3 is 16 amino acids. CDR3 sequence: CASSEMSGKIASPLHF. CDR3 in DNA: TGTGCCAGCAGTGAGATGAGCGGGAAAATTGCCTCACCCCTCCACTTT.

This sequence joins TRBV18 and TRBJ2-5; D gene unclear. The CDR3 totals 13 residues. Germline loops: CDR1 KGHSH, CDR2 LQKENI. Trimming stripped 0 bases from V and 1 base from J, with 3 bases between. DNA for the CDR3: TGTGCCAGCTCACCACCGGCCCAAGAGACCCAGTACTTC. Encoded protein: CASSPPAQETQYF.

The J gene is TRBJ2-1, the V gene TRBV2, with TRBD2 identical over 11 bases. Germline CDR1 is SNHLY and CDR2 is FYNNEI. With V trimmed by 2 bases and J by 8 bases, 5 bases remained unmatched. The CDR3 contains 15 residues. The CDR3 here is CASSERSGGADEQFF. CDR3 nucleotides: TGTGCCAGCAGTGAACGTAGCGGGGGGGCCGATGAGCAGTTCTTC.

The CDR3: CATSRERGISDEQYF. The DNA for the CDR3 is TGTGCCACCAGCAGAGAGAGGGGGATCAGTGACGAGCAGTACTTC. The genes are TRBV15 and TRBJ2-5; possibly TRBD1 for D (6 bases). The J call is in doubt because the DNA end fits TRBJ2-7 better. CDR1 LNHNV and CDR2 YYDKDF come from the germline V gene (reference sequence). This CDR3 comprises 15 residues.

Details on this clone: The same CDR3 arises from other DNA sequences in this sample as well. The gene calls are TRBV28 and TRBJ1-6, with 7 bases matching TRBD1. From germline, CDR1 is MDHEN and CDR2 SYDVKM. The CDR3 runs 13 residues. Trimming removed 7 bases from V and 9 bases from J; junction bases left unmatched: 6. In nucleotides, the CDR3 is TGTGCCAGCAACTCAGGGGGGTTTTCACCCCTCCACTTT. Encoded protein: CASNSGGFSPLHF. The full variable domain, with the rest looked up from reference TRBV28 and TRBJ1-6, is DVKVTQSSRYLVKRTGEKVFLECVQDMDHENMFWYRQDPGLGLRLIYFSYDVKMKEKGDIPEGYSVSREKKERFSLILESASTNQTSMYLCASNSGGFSPLHFGNGTRLTVT.

The chain is built from TRBV18 and TRBJ2-7; 8 bases agree with TRBD1. Germline CDR1 reads KGHSH; CDR2 reads LQKENI. Losses at the gene ends were 2 bases for V and 4 bases for J; bases not matched to a gene: 13. This CDR3 has 17 residues. The CDR3 DNA is TGTGCCAGCTCACCAAATCCCGGACAGGGTAGGGGTTACGAGCAGTACTTC. Residues: CASSPNPGQGRGYEQYF.

The V call is TRBV5-1, the J call TRBJ1-2, with TRBD1 as a possible D gene (5 bases). This CDR3 spans 14 amino acids. The germline CDR1 and CDR2 sequences are SGHRS and YFSETQ. The V and J ends lost 3 bases and 5 bases respectively, with 14 bases between them. CDR3 in DNA: TGCGCCAGCAGCTCAATGGGGGAGGGTTATGGCTACACCTTC. Translating it yields CASSSMGEGYGYTF. The complete variable domain, with remaining parts taken from reference TRBV5-1 and TRBJ1-2, reads KAGVTQTPRYLIKTRGQQVTLSCSPISGHRSVSWYQQTPGQGLQFLFEYFSETQRNKGNFPGRFSGRQFSNSRSEMNVSTLELGDSALYLCASSSMGEGYGYTFGSGTRLTVV.

The gene calls are TRBV6-6 and TRBJ1-1; weak D call: TRBD1 (6 bases). The CDR3 spans 15 residues. The ends were cut back, 0 bases at V and 0 bases at J, with 8 bases in the middle. Germline values: CDR1 MNHNY, CDR2 SVGAGI (reference sequence). The CDR3 DNA follows: TGTGCCAGCAGTTACTCGGACAGCATGAACACTGAAGCTTTCTTT. It translates to CASSYSDSMNTEAFF.

The rearrangement joins TRBV11-2 to TRBJ1-6; 9 bases are a match to TRBD1. V lost 6 bases and J lost 6; bases outside the gene matches: 6. The CDR3 is 15 residues long. CDR1 is SGHAT, CDR2 FQNNGV, per germline. The CDR3 loop is CASSSTGGLNSPLHF. CDR3 DNA: TGTGCCAGCAGTTCCACAGGGGGCCTTAATTCACCCCTCCACTTT.

The chain joins TRBV18 to TRBJ2-7; TRBD2 is a possible D gene (5 bases). CDR3 length: 14 amino acids. Germline lookup yields CDR1 KGHSH and CDR2 LQKENI. V was trimmed by 2 bases and J by 2 bases, leaving 10 bases between them. This CDR3 is CASSPGQEAYEQYF. The CDR3 DNA sequence: TGTGCCAGCTCACCAGGCCAGGAGGCCTACGAGCAGTACTTC. Based on the CDR3 plus reference TRBV18 and TRBJ2-7, the full variable domain is NAGVMQNPRHLVRRRGQEARLRCSPMKGHSHVYWYRQLPEEGLKFMVYLQKENIIDESGMPKERFSAEFPKEGPSILRIQQVVRGDSAAYFCASSPGQEAYEQYFGPGTRLTVT.

The chain uses TRBV5-6 and TRBJ1-1; no clear D. V was clipped by 0 bases and J by 4 bases, with 16 bases between them. This CDR3 contains 16 residues. Germline CDR1 and CDR2: SGHDT and YYEEEE. CDR3 residues: CASSLATGVRGTEAFF. CDR3 nucleotides: TGTGCCAGCAGCTTGGCCACTGGGGTTCGGGGCACTGAAGCTTTCTTT. Combining the CDR3 with reference TRBV5-6 and TRBJ1-1 gives the whole variable domain DAGVTQSPTHLIKTRGQQVTLRCSPKSGHDTVSWYQQALGQGPQFIFQYYEEEERQRGNFPDRFSGHQFPNYSSELNVNALLLGDSALYLCASSLATGVRGTEAFFGQGTRLTVV.

The rearrangement uses TRBV28 and TRBJ2-7; D call uncertain. Germline assignment: CDR1 MDHEN and CDR2 SYDVKM. V was cut by 7 bases and J by 2 bases, with 15 bases left in between. There are 14 residues in the CDR3. CDR3 DNA sequence: TGTGCCAGCACCCCGGTCGGAAGCGCCTACGAGCAGTACTTC. Protein sequence: CASTPVGSAYEQYF.

This chain's CDR3 is CATSGAASWANVLTF. DNA for the CDR3: TGTGCCACCAGCGGGGCGGCCTCCTGGGCCAACGTCCTGACTTTC. The chain links TRBV15 to TRBJ2-6; D perhaps matches TRBD1 (5 bases). Germline CDR1 and CDR2: LNHNV and YYDKDF (reference sequence). Trimming pared 5 bases from V and 5 bases from J, leaving 13 bases between. The CDR3 consists of 15 residues. The variable domain in full, completed from reference TRBV15 and TRBJ2-6, reads DAMVIQNPRYQVTQFGKPVTLSCSQTLNHNVMYWYQQKSSQAPKLLFHYYDKDFNNEADTPDNFQSRRPNTSFCFLDIRSPGLGDTAMYLCATSGAASWANVLTFGAGSRLTVL.

Notes on this clone: The junction differs from germline at one of its ends, possibly a read error. The chain is built from TRBV6-5 and TRBJ1-3; D is unclear. CDR1 and CDR2 (germline): MNHEY, SVGAGI. There are 13 residues in the CDR3. CDR3 residues: CASSEVSGNNIYF. In nucleotides, the CDR3 is TGTGCCAGCAGCGAGGTCTCGGGAAACAACATATATTTT.